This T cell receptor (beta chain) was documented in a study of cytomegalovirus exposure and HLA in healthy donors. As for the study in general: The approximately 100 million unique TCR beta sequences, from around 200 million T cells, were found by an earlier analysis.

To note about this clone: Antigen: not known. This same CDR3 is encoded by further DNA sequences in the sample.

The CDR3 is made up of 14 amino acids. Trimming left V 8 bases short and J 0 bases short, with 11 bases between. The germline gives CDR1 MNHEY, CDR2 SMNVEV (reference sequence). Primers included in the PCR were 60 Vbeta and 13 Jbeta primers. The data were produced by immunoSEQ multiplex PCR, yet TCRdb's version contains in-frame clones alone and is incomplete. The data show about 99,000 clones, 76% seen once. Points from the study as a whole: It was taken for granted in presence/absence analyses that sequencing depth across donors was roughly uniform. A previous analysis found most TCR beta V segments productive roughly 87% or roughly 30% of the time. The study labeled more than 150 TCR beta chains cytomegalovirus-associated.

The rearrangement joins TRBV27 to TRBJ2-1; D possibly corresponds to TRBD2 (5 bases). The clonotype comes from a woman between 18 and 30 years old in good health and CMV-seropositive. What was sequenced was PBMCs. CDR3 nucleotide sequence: TGTGCCAGCTCCTTGGGGAGCTCCTACAATGAGCAGTTCTTC. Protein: CASSLGSSYNEQFF.